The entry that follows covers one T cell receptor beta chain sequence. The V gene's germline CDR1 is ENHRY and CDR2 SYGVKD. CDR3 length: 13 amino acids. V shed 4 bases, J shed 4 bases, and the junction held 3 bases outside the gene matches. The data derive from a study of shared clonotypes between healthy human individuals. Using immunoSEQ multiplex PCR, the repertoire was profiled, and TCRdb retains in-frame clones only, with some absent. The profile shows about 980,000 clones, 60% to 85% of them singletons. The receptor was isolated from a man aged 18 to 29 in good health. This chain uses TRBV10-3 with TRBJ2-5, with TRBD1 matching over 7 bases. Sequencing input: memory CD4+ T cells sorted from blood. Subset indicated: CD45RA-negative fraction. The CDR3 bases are TGTGCCATCAGTGTAAACAGGGGAGAGACCCAGTACTTC. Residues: CAISVNRGETQYF.